This TCR beta chain was documented in a study of CD8 T cells in Susac syndrome. The RNA input was about 0.5 to 1 ug, and it was reverse transcribed with random hexamers. A multiplex approach, immunoSEQ multiplex PCR, amplified TCR beta CDR3 across 54 Vbeta and 13 Jbeta. TCRdb called the immunoSEQ multiplex PCR reads again in MiXCR, with one record for every CDR3 protein. The sample lists 65,000 to 95,000 distinct CDR3 sequences; approximately 95% were seen once. Germline V lookup: CDR1 SEHNR, CDR2 FQNEAQ (reference sequence). The CDR3 is 12 residues long. Trimming shortened V by 4 bases and J by 3 bases, and 7 bases separated the two germline ends.

This sequence joins TRBV7-9 and TRBJ2-7; D perhaps matches TRBD2 (5 bases). The sample comprised CD8+ T cells from PBMCs. The TCR comes from a human donor with Susac syndrome. Here the CDR3 reads CASSSADYEQYF. The CDR3 DNA sequence: TGTGCCAGCAGCTCAGCGGACTACGAGCAGTACTTC.